These 3 T cell receptor beta chains originate from one sample sequenced in a study of shared T cell receptors in the human thymus. Repertoires were generated with immunoSEQ multiplex PCR, while TCRdb's copy carries only in-frame clones and drops some. Among about 380,000 clones, approximately 95% were seen once, and the ten largest hold roughly 0.021%. Sequenced sample: thymocytes. The origin of the receptors is a human donor.

The chain employs TRBV10-3 and TRBJ2-7; no firm D call. The CDR3 has 14 residues. Germline V gives CDR1 ENHRY, CDR2 SYGVKD. Trimming removed 3 bases at V and 0 bases at J, with 9 bases between. CDR3 sequence (DNA): TGTGCCATCAGTGATATTCAGCCCTCCTACGAGCAGTACTTC. It is translated as CAISDIQPSYEQYF.

This chain uses TRBV15 with TRBJ2-1, with 10 positions matching TRBD2. The J segment lost 5 bases and the V segment lost 5 bases, leaving 9 bases of the junction unmatched. CDR3 length equals 16 residues. The germline V gene has CDR1 LNHNV and CDR2 YYDKDF (reference sequence). This chain's CDR3 is CATSPQRGTSDNEQFF. The DNA for the CDR3 is TGTGCCACCAGCCCTCAAAGAGGGACTAGCGACAATGAGCAGTTCTTC.

This chain connects TRBV16 to TRBJ2-5; 16 nucleotides match TRBD2. Germline values: CDR1 KGHSY, CDR2 FQNENV. Trimming took 3 bases from V and 5 from J; bases not matched to a gene: 3. This CDR3 region has 16 residues. CDR3 residues: CASSQTGLAGGETQYF. DNA of the CDR3: TGTGCCAGCAGCCAGACGGGACTAGCGGGAGGGGAGACCCAGTACTTC.